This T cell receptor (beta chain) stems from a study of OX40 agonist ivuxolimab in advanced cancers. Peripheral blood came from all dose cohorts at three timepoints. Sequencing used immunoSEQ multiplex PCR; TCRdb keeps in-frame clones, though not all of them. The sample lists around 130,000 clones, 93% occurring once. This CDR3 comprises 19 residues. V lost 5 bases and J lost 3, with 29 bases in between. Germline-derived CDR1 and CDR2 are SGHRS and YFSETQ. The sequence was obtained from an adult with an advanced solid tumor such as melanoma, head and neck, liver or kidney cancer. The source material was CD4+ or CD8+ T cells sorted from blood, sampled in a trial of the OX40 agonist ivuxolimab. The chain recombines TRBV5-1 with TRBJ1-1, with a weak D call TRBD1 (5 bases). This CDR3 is CASRAGGWGGLGRDTEAFF. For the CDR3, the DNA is TGCGCCAGCAGGGCTGGGGGATGGGGTGGTCTTGGGAGGGACACTGAAGCTTTCTTT.